A selection of T cell receptor beta chains follows, all from one sample in a study of shared clonotypes between healthy human individuals. Libraries were prepared by immunoSEQ multiplex PCR; TCRdb keeps only in-frame clonotypes and omits some of them. The sample holds about 2.3 million clones, approximately 90% seen once. The specimen sequenced was naive CD4+ T cells from PBMCs. These receptors were obtained from a man aged 18-30 years in good health. Some clones in this sample may be carry-over from other donors' samples. Each CDR3 is given with its conserved first and last residue. D genes are given only for firm matches. Size is omitted from some rows. Given values are once, few, many or a class for expanded clones.

clone size	V gene	D gene	J gene	CDR3 DNA	CDR3 protein
NA	TRBV6-1	NA	TRBJ2-2	TGTGCCAGCAGTGACAGGGGAGGAACCGGGGAGCTGTTTTTT	CASSDRGGTGELFF
once	TRBV7-2	TRBD1	TRBJ2-7	TGTGCCAGCAGCTTAGCCCCAGGGGGCAGATACGAGCAGTACTTC	CASSLAPGGRYEQYF
NA	TRBV9	NA	TRBJ2-3	TGTGCCAGCAGCGTAGCTCAGGGGCAGACAGATACGCAGTATTTT	CASSVAQGQTDTQYF
once	TRBV5-6	TRBD1	TRBJ1-5	TGTGCCAGCAGCTTAACAAGGACAGGGGTATGGCAGCCCCAGCATTTT	CASSLTRTGVWQPQHF
NA	TRBV4-2	TRBD2	TRBJ2-1	TGTGCCAGCAGCCAAGAGGCCGGGACTAGGGTAAAGAATGAGCAGTTCTTC	CASSQEAGTRVKNEQFF
NA	TRBV6-6	NA	TRBJ1-1	TGTGCCAGCACCCTGGGGGGGGTCAACAGTGAAGCTTTCTTT	CASTLGGVNSEAFF
NA	TRBV10-3	NA	TRBJ2-3	TGTGCCATCAGTAGCGGTCCAAGCACAGATACGCAGTATTTT	CAISSGPSTDTQYF
NA	TRBV6-1	TRBD1	TRBJ2-7	TGTGCCAGCAGTATAGGACAGGGAAGCTCCTACGAGCAGTACTTC	CASSIGQGSSYEQYF
NA	TRBV2	NA	TRBJ1-5	TGTGCCAGCTCTCGGGGAAGCAATCAGCCCCAGCATTTT	CASSRGSNQPQHF
NA	TRBV5-6	TRBD1	TRBJ2-5	TGTGCCAGCAGCTTGGTACAGGGGCAAGAGACCCAGTACTTC	CASSLVQGQETQYF
NA	TRBV28	TRBD1	TRBJ2-5	TGTGCCAGCAGTGCACGACAGGGGCAAGAGACCCAGTACTTC	CASSARQGQETQYF
once	TRBV7-9	NA	TRBJ2-7	TGTGCCAGCAGCTTAGCGCCCCAGGGCGAGCAGTACTTC	CASSLAPQGEQYF
once	TRBV28	TRBD1	TRBJ2-2	TGTGCCAGCAGTTCAAGGACAGGGGCGAACACCGGGGAGCTGTTTTTT	CASSSRTGANTGELFF
NA	TRBV18	NA	TRBJ1-5	TGTGCCAGCTCACCATCTAATCAGCCCCAGCATTTT	CASSPSNQPQHF
NA	TRBV9	NA	TRBJ2-7	TGTGCCAGCAGCGCCGAAGGACACAAATCCTACGAGCAGTACTTC	CASSAEGHKSYEQYF
NA	TRBV10-3	TRBD2	TRBJ2-1	TGTGCCATCAGCACTAGCGGGAGTAGCAATGAGCAGTTCTTC	CAISTSGSSNEQFF